The clone carrying this TCR beta chain was recorded once. Germline V gene data show CDR1 as MNHEY and CDR2 as SMNVEV (reference sequence). The CDR3 loop spans 16 amino acids. Between the trimmed V and J ends, which lost 4 bases and 1 base, there was a span of 13 bases. The record originates from a study of T cell changes during pregnancy in multiple sclerosis. Repertoires were generated with immunoSEQ multiplex PCR, while TCRdb's copy carries only in-frame clones and drops some. The sample yields around 100,000 clones, 90% to 95% seen once. The chain has TRBV27 and TRBJ2-2; D perhaps matches TRBD1 (7 bases). The receptor's source is a female donor with multiple sclerosis, enrolled in a pregnancy study. Sample: peripheral blood, taken after pregnancy. The CDR3 coding sequence is TGTGCCAGCAGTTGGGGGGACAGATTGAACACCGGGGAGCTGTTTTTT. Its protein product is CASSWGDRLNTGELFF.